Each of the 15 T cell receptor beta chains below was sequenced from the same sample in a study of cytomegalovirus exposure and HLA in healthy donors. The data were produced by immunoSEQ multiplex PCR, yet TCRdb's version contains in-frame clones alone and is incomplete. Of fewer than 85,000 clones detected, around 94% appear once; the ten largest clones hold 0.55% to 0.65%. Source material: PBMCs. These receptors were taken from a woman aged 18 to 35 in good health and CMV-seronegative.

J is TRBJ1-4 and V is TRBV25-1; 8 bases align to TRBD1. V was pared by 7 bases and J by 8 bases, with 9 bases of the junction left unmatched. The CDR3 extends over 14 amino acids. Per the germline V gene, CDR1 is MGHDK and CDR2 is SYGVNS. As DNA, the CDR3 is TGTGCCAGCAACCCGACAGGGGTGGGAGAAAAACTGTTTTTT. Translating it yields CASNPTGVGEKLFF.

The rearrangement joins TRBV27 to TRBJ2-7, with TRBD2 matching 7 bases. The CDR3 is 14 amino acids. The junction had 4 bases not matched to a gene; V was cut back by 5 bases and J by 0 bases. The germline V gene encodes CDR1 MNHEY and CDR2 SMNVEV (reference sequence). CDR3 amino acids: CASSTGLFSYEQYF. The CDR3 nucleotides are TGTGCCAGCAGTACGGGACTATTCTCCTACGAGCAGTACTTC.

This CDR3 is CASSTGMQNYGYTF. CDR3 nucleotides: TGTGCCAGCAGTACCGGGATGCAAAACTATGGCTACACCTTC. The chain uses TRBV5-4 and TRBJ1-2; no clear D gene. Trimming pared 5 bases from V and 2 bases from J, leaving 13 bases between. This CDR3 contains 14 residues. CDR1 is SGHNT, CDR2 YYREEE, per germline (reference sequence). Full variable domain (rest looked up from reference TRBV5-4 and TRBJ1-2): ETGVTQSPTHLIKTRGQQVTLRCSSQSGHNTVSWYQQALGQGPQFIFQYYREEENGRGNFPPRFSGLQFPNYSSELNVNALELDDSALYLCASSTGMQNYGYTFGSGTRLTVV.

The chain links TRBV28 to TRBJ1-6, with D unresolved. Trimming cost V 4 bases and J 3 bases, with 13 bases left between them. The germline gives CDR1 MDHEN, CDR2 SYDVKM. This CDR3 spans 16 amino acids. Here the CDR3 reads CASSSPSYSYNSPLHF. The CDR3 bases are TGTGCCAGCAGTTCCCCTTCATATAGCTATAATTCACCCCTCCACTTT.

The chain employs TRBV25-1 and TRBJ2-1, with a tentative D call TRBD2 (6 bases). The V and J ends lost 7 bases and 10 bases respectively, with 14 bases between them. CDR3 length: 12 amino acids. Germline-derived CDR1 and CDR2 are MGHDK and SYGVNS. CDR3 DNA sequence: TGTGCCAGCAAACGATGGGGGGAAGAGCAGTTCTTC. Protein sequence: CASKRWGEEQFF.

The chain recombines TRBV6-1 with TRBJ1-3, with 8 bases lining up with TRBD1. Germline loops: CDR1 MNHNS, CDR2 SASEGT. The CDR3 extends over 13 amino acids. Trimming cost V 7 bases and J 2 bases; bases outside gene matches: 1. CDR3 amino acids: CASTGQAGNTIYF. The CDR3 DNA sequence: TGTGCCAGCACGGGACAGGCTGGAAACACCATATATTTT.

The genes are TRBV5-4 and TRBJ2-3, with 10 bases aligning to TRBD2. After removal of 1 base from V and 3 bases from J, the junction contained 2 bases not matched to a gene. There are 15 residues in the CDR3. The V gene's germline CDR1 is SGHNT and CDR2 YYREEE (reference sequence). CDR3: CASSLKLAGTDTQYF. CDR3 nucleotides: TGTGCCAGCAGCTTGAAACTAGCGGGAACAGATACGCAGTATTTT. Supplemented by reference TRBV5-4 and TRBJ2-3, the full variable domain reads ETGVTQSPTHLIKTRGQQVTLRCSSQSGHNTVSWYQQALGQGPQFIFQYYREEENGRGNFPPRFSGLQFPNYSSELNVNALELDDSALYLCASSLKLAGTDTQYFGPGTRLTVL.

This chain connects TRBV5-6 to TRBJ2-3; no clear D gene. Germline lookup yields CDR1 SGHDT and CDR2 YYEEEE. Trimming left V 4 bases short and J 6 bases short, with 12 bases between. This CDR3 has 13 residues. The CDR3 region has the DNA TGTGCCAGCAGCAGCTACTATGGCGATACGCAGTATTTT. Translating gives CASSSYYGDTQYF.

The chain carries TRBV6-4 and TRBJ1-2; 9 positions match TRBD1. The V segment lost 0 bases and the J segment 7 bases; nucleotides outside the gene matches: 9. The length of the CDR3 is 16 residues. In germline, CDR1 is MRHNA, CDR2 SNTAGT. The CDR3 DNA reads as TGTGCCAGCAGTGACTCCGGTGACAGGGGGTTCTCTGGCTACACCTTC. This encodes CASSDSGDRGFSGYTF.

This chain connects TRBV11-2 to TRBJ1-5; tentative D call: TRBD1 (5 bases). The CDR3 runs to 17 residues. Trimming pared 5 bases from V and 1 base from J, leaving 18 bases between. CDR1 is SGHAT, CDR2 FQNNGV, per germline. Here the CDR3 DNA reads TGTGCCAGCAGCCAAATCCTTCTGGGGGGGAGCAATCAGCCCCAGCATTTT. Its protein product is CASSQILLGGSNQPQHF.

The chain recombines TRBV30 with TRBJ1-5; D is undetermined. CDR3 size: 13 residues. The V and J ends lost 0 bases and 4 bases respectively, with 7 bases between them. The V gene's germline CDR1 is GTSNPN and CDR2 SVGIG (reference sequence). CDR3 DNA sequence: TGTGCCTGGAGTGTGGCGGCAAATCAGCCCCAGCATTTT. Protein sequence: CAWSVAANQPQHF.

The chain combines TRBV28 with TRBJ1-1; D is unresolved. The CDR3 spans 11 residues. Trimming stripped 3 bases from V and 9 bases from J, with 8 bases between. Germline V gives CDR1 MDHEN, CDR2 SYDVKM. The CDR3 here is CASSLSSKAFF. DNA for the CDR3: TGTGCCAGCAGTTTGTCCTCTAAAGCTTTCTTT.

The J gene is TRBJ1-2, the V gene TRBV28; 9 bases fit TRBD1. Trimming took 3 bases from V and 6 from J; bases not matched to a gene: 11. Germline assignment: CDR1 MDHEN and CDR2 SYDVKM. The CDR3 is 16 residues long. The CDR3 DNA reads as TGTGCCAGCAGTTTCGGACCTCGGGACAGGGAAGATGGCTACACCTTC. Its translation: CASSFGPRDREDGYTF.

This chain connects TRBV19 to TRBJ2-7; D may be TRBD2 (5 bases). Germline V gives CDR1 LNHDA, CDR2 SQIVND (reference sequence). Trimming left V 3 bases short and J 4 bases short, with 10 bases between. The CDR3 has 13 amino acids. The CDR3 spells CASSMDSLYEQYF. The CDR3 nucleotides are TGTGCCAGTAGTATGGACTCCTTATACGAGCAGTACTTC. The variable domain in full, with the rest retrieved from reference TRBV19 and TRBJ2-7, is DGGITQSPKYLFRKEGQNVTLSCEQNLNHDAMYWYRQDPGQGLRLIYYSQIVNDFQKGDIAEGYSVSREKKESFPLTVTSAQKNPTAFYLCASSMDSLYEQYFGPGTRLTVT.

V and J are TRBV5-1 and TRBJ2-1; 8 nucleotides align to TRBD1. The CDR3 length is 15 residues. Germline V lookup: CDR1 SGHRS, CDR2 YFSETQ. Trimming cost V 4 bases and J 6 bases; bases outside gene matches: 9. This CDR3 reads CASSPGGQAANEQFF. The CDR3, as DNA: TGCGCCAGCAGCCCCGGGGGACAGGCCGCCAATGAGCAGTTCTTC.